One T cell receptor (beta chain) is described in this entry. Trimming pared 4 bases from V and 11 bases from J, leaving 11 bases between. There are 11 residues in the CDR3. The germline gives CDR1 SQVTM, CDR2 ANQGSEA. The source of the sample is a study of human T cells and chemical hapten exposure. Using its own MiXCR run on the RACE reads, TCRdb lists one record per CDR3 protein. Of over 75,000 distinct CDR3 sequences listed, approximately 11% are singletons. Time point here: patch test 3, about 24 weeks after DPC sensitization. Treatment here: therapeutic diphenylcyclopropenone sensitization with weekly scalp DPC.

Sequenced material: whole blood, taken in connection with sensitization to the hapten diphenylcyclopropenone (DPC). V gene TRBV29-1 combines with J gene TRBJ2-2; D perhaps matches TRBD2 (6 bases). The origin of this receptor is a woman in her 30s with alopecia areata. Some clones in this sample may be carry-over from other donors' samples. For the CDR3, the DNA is TGCAGCGTTGGGGGGGACGGAGAGCTGTTTTTT. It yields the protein CSVGGDGELFF.